This entry lists 11 T cell receptor beta chains sequenced from one sample in a study of breast tumors, draining lymph nodes, adjacent tissues (dated by TCRdb to about 2016). To prepare the library, multiplex PCR was applied. Instrument used: Illumina HiSeq 2000. Using fastp trimming at Q25 and MiXCR clonotype assembly, TCRdb reanalyzed the public sequencing data and kept in-frame beta chains. Every entry covers one CDR3 protein and lists the most common genes and DNA from its rows. The sample contains 100,000 to 150,000 distinct CDR3 sequences, 20% to 25% of them found a single time. Clones ranked in the top ten supply 2.6% of the sample. Lymph node samples came from the axillary draining lymph nodes of breast cancer patients. Material: axillary lymph node tissue. Receptor source: a female donor with breast cancer. Some clones in this sample may be carry-over from other donors' samples.

Comments on this clonotype: A much larger clone lies a single base off, so this may be a read error. The chain combines TRBV3-1 with TRBJ1-6; possible D gene TRBD1, 5 bases. CDR3 length: 16 amino acids. Per germline, CDR1 LGHDT and CDR2 YNNKEL (reference sequence). CDR3 loop: CASSQTLTQGNSPLRF. The CDR3 DNA follows: TGTGCCAGCAGCCAGACCCTAACGCAGGGTAATTCACCCCTCCGCTTT. Full variable domain (outside the CDR3, taken from reference TRBV3-1 and TRBJ1-6): DTAVSQTPKYLVTQMGNDKSIKCEQNLGHDTMYWYKQDSKKFLKIMFSYNNKELIINETVPNRFSPKSPDKAHLNLHINSLELGDSAVYFCASSQTLTQGNSPLRFGNGTRLTVT.

As for this clonotype: A much larger clone differs by one base, so this may be a read error. The genes are TRBV4-3 and TRBJ2-1; D is unclear. V was cut by 0 bases and J by 3 bases, with 12 bases left in between. The CDR3 runs to 16 residues. CDR1 and CDR2 (germline): LGHNA, YSLEER. In DNA form, the CDR3 reads TGCGCCAGCAGCCAAGAAGGCCTTGACTTCTACAATGAGCAGTTCTTC. The encoded protein is CASSQEGLDFYNEQFF.

About this clonotype itself: This may be a read error: a much more frequent sequence differs by one nucleotide. V is TRBV7-9 and J is TRBJ1-5, with 8 bases identical to TRBD1. The CDR3 runs to 13 residues. CDR1 SEHNR and CDR2 FQNEAQ come from the germline V gene (reference sequence). CDR3 sequence reads: CAGSLTGDQPQHF. The CDR3 DNA reads as TGTGCCGGCAGCTTGACAGGGGATCAGCCCCAGCATTTT.

The table lists this clonotype with many counts. This chain connects TRBV20-1 to TRBJ1-2; 7 positions agree with TRBD1. The CDR3 has 15 residues. V was clipped by 0 bases and J by 3 bases; unmatched bases: 7. Germline V CDR1 and CDR2: DFQATT, SNEGSKA (reference sequence). The CDR3 here is CSARDRGQKYYGYTF. The DNA of the CDR3 is TGCAGTGCTAGAGATAGGGGACAGAAGTACTATGGCTACACCTTC.

Many counts were recorded for this clonotype. The chain has TRBV20-1 and TRBJ2-5; D might be TRBD1 or TRBD2, each matching 5 bases. CDR3 size: 14 residues. Deletions cut 2 bases from V and 4 bases from J, with 14 bases between. From germline, CDR1 is DFQATT and CDR2 SNEGSKA (reference sequence). Written as DNA, the CDR3 is TGCAGTGCTAGACCCGGGACCCGCGGAGAGACCCAGTACTTC. Protein product: CSARPGTRGETQYF.

This clonotype has only one observation. The chain carries TRBV24-1 and TRBJ1-1; D possibly corresponds to TRBD1 (6 bases). This CDR3 region has 16 residues. V shed 1 base and J shed 5 bases, with 16 bases lying between them. CDR1 is KGHDR, CDR2 SFDVKD, per germline. CDR3 amino acids: CATSDFGPSRGTEAFF. The CDR3 nucleotides read TGTGCCACCAGTGATTTTGGACCTTCCAGGGGAACTGAAGCTTTCTTT.

In this sample, this clonotype turned up many times. The chain employs TRBV5-4 and TRBJ2-6, with 8 nucleotides matching TRBD1. Germline V gives CDR1 SGHNT, CDR2 YYREEE (reference sequence). The CDR3 is made up of 14 amino acids. Trimming at V came to 4 bases and at J to 12 bases, leaving 9 bases not matched to a gene. CDR3 sequence: CASSAGTGPPVLTF. The CDR3 DNA reads TGTGCCAGCAGCGCCGGGACAGGTCCCCCCGTCCTGACTTTC.

The sample holds many counts of this clonotype. The gene calls are TRBV20-1 and TRBJ2-7; 7 nucleotides agree with TRBD2. Germline assignment: CDR1 DFQATT and CDR2 SNEGSKA (reference sequence). The CDR3 has 12 residues. CDR3 loop: CSAGTISYEQYF. The CDR3 coding sequence is TGCAGCGCCGGGACTATTTCCTACGAGCAGTACTTC.

This clonotype appeared many times. The rearrangement uses TRBV4-2 and TRBJ2-3; D may be TRBD2 (6 bases). The V end lost 0 bases, the J end lost 5 bases, and 9 bases lay between the germline ends. This CDR3 has 14 residues. CDR1 is LGHNA and CDR2 is YNFKEQ in the germline V gene. The CDR3 sequence: CASSQDGGEDTQYF. The CDR3 coding sequence is TGTGCCAGCAGCCAAGACGGAGGGGAAGATACGCAGTATTTT.

The table lists this clonotype with a few counts. The CDR3 DNA is TGTGCCAGCAGCCCTGGGCGGGATCCGGAGACCCAGTACTTC. Translating gives CASSPGRDPETQYF. The chain links TRBV14 to TRBJ2-5; tentative D call: TRBD2 (6 bases). Per germline, CDR1 SGHDN and CDR2 FVKESK. Trimming cost V 4 bases and J 5 bases, with 14 bases left between them. The CDR3 extends over 14 amino acids.

This clonotype occurred many times. The chain recombines TRBV5-6 with TRBJ1-3; unclear D gene. Germline CDR1 is SGHDT and CDR2 is YYEEEE. V was trimmed by 0 bases and J by 0 bases, leaving 7 bases between them. This CDR3 spans 15 amino acids. The chain's CDR3 is CASSLAPFSGNTIYF. CDR3 nucleotides: TGTGCCAGCAGCTTGGCCCCTTTCTCTGGAAACACCATATATTTT.